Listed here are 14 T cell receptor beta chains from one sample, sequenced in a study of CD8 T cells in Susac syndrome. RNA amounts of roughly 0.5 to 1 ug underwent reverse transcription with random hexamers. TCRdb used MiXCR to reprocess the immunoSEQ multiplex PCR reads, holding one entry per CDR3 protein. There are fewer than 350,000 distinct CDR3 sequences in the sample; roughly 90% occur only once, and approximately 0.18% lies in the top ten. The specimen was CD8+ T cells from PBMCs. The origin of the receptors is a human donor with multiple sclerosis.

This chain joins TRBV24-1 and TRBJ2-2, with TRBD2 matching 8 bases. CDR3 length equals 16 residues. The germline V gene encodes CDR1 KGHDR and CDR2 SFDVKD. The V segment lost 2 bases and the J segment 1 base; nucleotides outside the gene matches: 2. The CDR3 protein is CATSDWGLGNTGELFF. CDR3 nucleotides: TGTGCCACCAGTGATTGGGGACTAGGGAACACCGGGGAGCTGTTTTTT.

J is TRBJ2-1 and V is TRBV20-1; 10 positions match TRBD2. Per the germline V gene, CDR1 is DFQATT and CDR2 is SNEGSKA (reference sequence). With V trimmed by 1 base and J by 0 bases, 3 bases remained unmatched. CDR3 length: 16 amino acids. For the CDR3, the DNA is TGCAGTGCTAGAGTAGCGGGGGGCTTCTCCTACAATGAGCAGTTCTTC. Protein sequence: CSARVAGGFSYNEQFF.

CDR3: CASSMTGGYEQFF. CDR3 bases: TGCGCCAGCAGCATGACAGGGGGTTATGAGCAGTTCTTC. This chain links TRBV5-1 with TRBJ2-1; 9 bases agree with TRBD1. This CDR3 contains 13 residues. Germline assignment: CDR1 SGHRS and CDR2 YFSETQ. Germline trimming cut 4 bases from V and 8 bases from J; bases unmatched to any gene: 4.

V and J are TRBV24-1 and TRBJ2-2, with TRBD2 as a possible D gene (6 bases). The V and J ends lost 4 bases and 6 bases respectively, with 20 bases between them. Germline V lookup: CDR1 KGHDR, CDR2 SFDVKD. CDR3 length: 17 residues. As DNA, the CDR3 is TGTGCCACCAGTGAGAGGTTCAGGCGGGACTCTTCCGGGGAGCTGTTTTTT. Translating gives CATSERFRRDSSGELFF.

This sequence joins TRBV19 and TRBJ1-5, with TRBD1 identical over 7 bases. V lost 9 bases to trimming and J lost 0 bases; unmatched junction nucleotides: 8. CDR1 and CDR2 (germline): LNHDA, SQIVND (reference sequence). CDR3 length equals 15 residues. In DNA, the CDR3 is TGTGCCAGCTTAGGGGGCCTCGGTAGCAATCAGCCCCAGCATTTT. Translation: CASLGGLGSNQPQHF. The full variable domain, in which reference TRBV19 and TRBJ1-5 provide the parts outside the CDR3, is DGGITQSPKYLFRKEGQNVTLSCEQNLNHDAMYWYRQDPGQGLRLIYYSQIVNDFQKGDIAEGYSVSREKKESFPLTVTSAQKNPTAFYLCASLGGLGSNQPQHFGDGTRLSIL.

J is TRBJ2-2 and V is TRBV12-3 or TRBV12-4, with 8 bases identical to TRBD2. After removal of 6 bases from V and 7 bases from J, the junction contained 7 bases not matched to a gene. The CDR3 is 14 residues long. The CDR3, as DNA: TGTGCCAGCAGAGACGGGGGGGAGGACGGGGAGCTGTTTTTT. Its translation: CASRDGGEDGELFF.

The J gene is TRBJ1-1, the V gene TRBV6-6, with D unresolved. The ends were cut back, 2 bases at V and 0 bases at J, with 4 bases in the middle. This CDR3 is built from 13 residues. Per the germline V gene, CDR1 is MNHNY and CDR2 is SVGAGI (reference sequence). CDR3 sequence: CASSYGMNTEAFF. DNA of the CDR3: TGTGCCAGCAGTTACGGGATGAACACTGAAGCTTTCTTT.

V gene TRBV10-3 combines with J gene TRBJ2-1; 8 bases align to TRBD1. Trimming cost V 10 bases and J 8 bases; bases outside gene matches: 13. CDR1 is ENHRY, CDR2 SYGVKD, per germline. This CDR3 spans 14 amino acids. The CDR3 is CATRSQDRDYEQFF. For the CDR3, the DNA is TGTGCCACCAGGTCCCAGGACAGGGACTATGAGCAGTTCTTC.

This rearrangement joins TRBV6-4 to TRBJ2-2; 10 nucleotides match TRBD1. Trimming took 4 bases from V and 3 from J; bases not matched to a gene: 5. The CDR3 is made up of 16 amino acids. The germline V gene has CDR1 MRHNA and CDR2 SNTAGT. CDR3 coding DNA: TGTGCCAGCAGTGGGACAGGGGGAGCGGACACCGGGGAGCTGTTTTTT. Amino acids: CASSGTGGADTGELFF.

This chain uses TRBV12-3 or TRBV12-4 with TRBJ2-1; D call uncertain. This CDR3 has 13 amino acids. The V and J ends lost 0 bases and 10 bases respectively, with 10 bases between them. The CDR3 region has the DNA TGTGCCAGCAGTTTAGCGGGCTTGGCGGAGCAGTTCTTC. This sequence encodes CASSLAGLAEQFF.

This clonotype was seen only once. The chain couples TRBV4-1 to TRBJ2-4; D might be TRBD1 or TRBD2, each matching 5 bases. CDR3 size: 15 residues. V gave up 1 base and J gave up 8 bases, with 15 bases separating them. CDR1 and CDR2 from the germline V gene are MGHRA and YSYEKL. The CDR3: CASSQVPGTWDIQYF. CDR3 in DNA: TGCGCCAGCAGCCAAGTTCCGGGGACCTGGGACATTCAGTACTTC.

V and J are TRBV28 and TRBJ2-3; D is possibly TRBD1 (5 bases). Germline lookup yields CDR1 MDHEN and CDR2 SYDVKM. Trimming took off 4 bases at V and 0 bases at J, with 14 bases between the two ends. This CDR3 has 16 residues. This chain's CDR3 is CASSSPIRASTDTQYF. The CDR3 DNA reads TGTGCCAGCAGTTCTCCTATCAGGGCTAGCACAGATACGCAGTATTTT.

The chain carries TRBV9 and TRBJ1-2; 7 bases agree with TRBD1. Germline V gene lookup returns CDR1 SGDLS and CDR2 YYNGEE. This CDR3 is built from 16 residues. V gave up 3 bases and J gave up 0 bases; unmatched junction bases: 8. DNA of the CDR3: TGTGCCAGCAGCGACGGGACAGATCCCCCTAACTATGGCTACACCTTC. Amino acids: CASSDGTDPPNYGYTF.

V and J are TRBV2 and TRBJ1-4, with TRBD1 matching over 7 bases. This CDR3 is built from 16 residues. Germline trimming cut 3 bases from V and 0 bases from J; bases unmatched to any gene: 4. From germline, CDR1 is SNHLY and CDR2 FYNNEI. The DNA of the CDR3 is TGTGCCAGCAGTGATTTCGGGACAGCAACTAATGAAAAACTGTTTTTT. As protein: CASSDFGTATNEKLFF.